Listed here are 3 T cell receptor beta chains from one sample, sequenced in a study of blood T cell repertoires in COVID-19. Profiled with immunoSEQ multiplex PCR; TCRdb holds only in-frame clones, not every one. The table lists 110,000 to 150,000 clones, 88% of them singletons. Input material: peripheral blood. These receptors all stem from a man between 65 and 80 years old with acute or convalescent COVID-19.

The DNA for the CDR3 is TGTGCCACCCATAATAGGGGGAATTCACCCCTCCACTTT. Protein product: CATHNRGNSPLHF. This chain uses TRBV19 with TRBJ1-6, with a weak D call TRBD1 (6 bases). The CDR3 consists of 13 residues. The germline V gene encodes CDR1 LNHDA and CDR2 SQIVND (reference sequence). Trimming took 10 bases from V and 7 from J, leaving 14 bases between them.

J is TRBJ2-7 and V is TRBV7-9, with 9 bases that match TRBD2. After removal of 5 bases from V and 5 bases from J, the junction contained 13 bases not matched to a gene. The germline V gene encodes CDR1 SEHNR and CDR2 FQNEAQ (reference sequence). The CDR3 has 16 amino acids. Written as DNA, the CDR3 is TGTGCCAGCAGCCGAAGGGGTAGCGGGAGTATCGACGAGCAGTACTTC. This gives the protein CASSRRGSGSIDEQYF.

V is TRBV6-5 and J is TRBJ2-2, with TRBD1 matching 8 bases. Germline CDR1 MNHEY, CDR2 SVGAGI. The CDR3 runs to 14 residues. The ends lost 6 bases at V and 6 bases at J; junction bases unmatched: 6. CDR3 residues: CASRVPRGPGELFF. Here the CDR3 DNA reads TGTGCCAGCAGGGTCCCCAGGGGGCCCGGGGAGCTGTTTTTT.